These 23 T cell receptor beta chains were all obtained from the same sample, sequenced in a study of blood T cell repertoires in COVID-19. The protocol was immunoSEQ multiplex PCR, while the TCRdb copy is restricted to in-frame clones and leaves out a portion. The sample shows under 75,000 clones, approximately 84% of them seen only once. The sample comprised peripheral blood. All receptors derive from a man aged 55-75 years with COVID-19, enrolled during active disease.

This sequence joins TRBV7-6 and TRBJ2-3, with 8 bases matching TRBD2. Losses at the gene ends were 5 bases for V and 0 bases for J; bases not matched to a gene: 7. The CDR3 is made up of 16 amino acids. Germline CDR1 SGHVS, CDR2 FNYEAQ. This CDR3 reads CASSMLAGISTDTQYF. The CDR3 nucleotides are TGTGCCAGCAGCATGCTAGCGGGTATAAGCACAGATACGCAGTATTTT.

The V call is TRBV11-2, the J call TRBJ2-7, with 7 bases identical to TRBD1. Trimming at V came to 6 bases and at J to 4 bases, leaving 15 bases not matched to a gene. This CDR3 comprises 16 residues. Looked up from germline, CDR1 is SGHAT and CDR2 is FQNNGV. The CDR3 nucleotides read TGTGCCAGCAGTACCTACCGGCACAGGGGATTTTACGAGCAGTACTTC. Amino acid sequence: CASSTYRHRGFYEQYF.

The gene calls are TRBV6-5 and TRBJ2-3; 9 bases align to TRBD2. Germline loops: CDR1 MNHEY, CDR2 SVGAGI. J was trimmed by 8 bases and V by 10 bases; bases with no gene match: 16. The CDR3 runs 15 residues. The DNA for the CDR3 is TGTGCCACCGCCCAGGTAGCGGGAGAGGGGACTACGCAGTATTTT. Amino acids: CATAQVAGEGTTQYF.

This chain's CDR3 is CASSLLAGVHEQYF. The CDR3 region has the DNA TGTGCCAGCAGCCTGCTAGCGGGGGTCCACGAGCAGTACTTC. This chain connects TRBV7-9 to TRBJ2-7, with 10 bases aligning to TRBD2. The CDR3 extends over 14 amino acids. The germline V gene encodes CDR1 SEHNR and CDR2 FQNEAQ (reference sequence). The V gene end was trimmed by 5 bases and the J gene end by 5 bases; junction bases not matched to a gene: 6.

Many counts were recorded for this clone. The chain combines TRBV24-1 with TRBJ1-4; weak D call: TRBD1 (5 bases). Germline V gives CDR1 KGHDR, CDR2 SFDVKD. This CDR3 has 18 amino acids. Trimming removed 4 bases from V and 4 bases from J, with 21 bases in between. The CDR3: CATSDGRLRDFRNEKLFF. The CDR3 bases are TGTGCCACCAGTGACGGGAGGCTTCGGGACTTCCGTAATGAAAAACTGTTTTTT.

The chain joins TRBV3-1 (or the pseudogene TRBV3-2) to TRBJ1-1; 12 bases line up with TRBD1. V gave up 3 bases and J gave up 11 bases; unmatched junction bases: 7. The CDR3 spans 14 residues. Looked up from germline, CDR1 is LGHDT and CDR2 is YNNKEL (reference sequence). CDR3 nucleotide sequence: TGTGCCAGCAGCCAGGGGACAGGGGGCGGCGGGGCTTTCTTT. Its translation: CASSQGTGGGGAFF.

V is TRBV11-2 and J is TRBJ1-2; 10 nucleotides align to TRBD1. In germline, CDR1 is SGHAT, CDR2 FQNNGV. J gave up 8 bases and V 4 bases, and 10 bases lay outside the gene matches. CDR3 length: 15 residues. The CDR3 spells CASSSPGQGYRGYTF. For the CDR3, the DNA is TGTGCCAGCAGCTCGCCGGGACAGGGGTATCGGGGCTACACCTTC.

In this sample, this clone turned up once. This chain connects TRBV7-9 to TRBJ1-1; 8 bases line up with TRBD1. Trimming cost V 3 bases and J 4 bases; bases outside gene matches: 10. CDR1 and CDR2 from the germline V gene are SEHNR and FQNEAQ (reference sequence). The CDR3 covers 16 residues. The CDR3, as DNA: TGTGCCAGCAGCTTCTCAGGGGGCCCTCATCGCACTGAAGCTTTCTTT. This translates into CASSFSGGPHRTEAFF.

V is TRBV6-5 and J is TRBJ2-1; 9 nucleotides align to TRBD2. There are 15 residues in the CDR3. J was trimmed by 7 bases and V by 2 bases; bases with no gene match: 6. Germline CDR1 reads MNHEY; CDR2 reads SVGAGI. The CDR3, as DNA: TGTGCCAGCAGTTACCCTGCGGGGGGGCTGAATGAGCAGTTCTTC. Translated, it gives CASSYPAGGLNEQFF.

The V and J genes are TRBV5-1 and TRBJ2-7; 7 nucleotides agree with TRBD1. With 3 bases clipped from V and 0 bases from J, the junction kept 6 bases outside the gene matches. The CDR3 covers 15 residues. Looked up from germline, CDR1 is SGHRS and CDR2 is YFSETQ. The CDR3 is CASSSGQPSSYEQYF. The CDR3 region has the DNA TGCGCCAGCAGCTCGGGACAGCCTAGCTCCTACGAGCAGTACTTC.

This clone was picked up one time. V is TRBV7-3 and J is TRBJ1-2; TRBD1 is a possible D gene (6 bases). Trimming cost V 0 bases and J 4 bases, with 15 bases left between them. Germline V gene lookup returns CDR1 SGHTA and CDR2 FQGTGA. The CDR3 is made up of 16 amino acids. Here the CDR3 DNA reads TGTGCCAGCAGCTTAACAACAGGGTCGGGCACCTATGGCTACACCTTC. Protein product: CASSLTTGSGTYGYTF.

V and J are TRBV19 and TRBJ2-1; 7 bases map to TRBD2. The germline V gene encodes CDR1 LNHDA and CDR2 SQIVND (reference sequence). The CDR3 is 15 amino acids. With V trimmed by 6 bases and J by 10 bases, 15 bases remained unmatched. CDR3 in DNA: TGTGCCAGTAGAATTAGCGGGCTATCCTACAGGGAGCAGTTCTTC. This encodes CASRISGLSYREQFF.

This sequence joins TRBV19 and TRBJ1-1, with TRBD1 identical over 7 bases. This CDR3 is built from 16 residues. Germline lookup yields CDR1 LNHDA and CDR2 SQIVND (reference sequence). Trimming removed 7 bases from V and 1 base from J; junction bases left unmatched: 12. CDR3 coding DNA: TGTGCCAGTAAGTCGGGACAGCGAATCTCGAACACTGAAGCTTTCTTT. Translated, it gives CASKSGQRISNTEAFF.

This chain connects TRBV9 to TRBJ1-1; D is unclear. Germline loops: CDR1 SGDLS, CDR2 YYNGEE. Trimming removed 1 base from V and 5 bases from J, with 18 bases in between. This CDR3 is 16 amino acids long. In nucleotides, the CDR3 is TGTGCCAGCAGCGTAAACCTTGAGGGTGGGCGAACTGAAGCTTTCTTT. Protein: CASSVNLEGGRTEAFF. Complete variable domain (other parts from reference TRBV9 and TRBJ1-1): DSGVTQTPKHLITATGQRVTLRCSPRSGDLSVYWYQQSLDQGLQFLIQYYNGEERAKGNILERFSAQQFPDLHSELNLSSLELGDSALYFCASSVNLEGGRTEAFFGQGTRLTVV.

This clone was detected once. The chain joins TRBV14 to TRBJ1-2, with D tentatively TRBD1 (5 bases). The CDR3 is made up of 13 amino acids. Trimming took off 1 base at V and 9 bases at J, with 12 bases between the two ends. The germline gives CDR1 SGHDN, CDR2 FVKESK. The CDR3: CASSQAQQGRYTF. CDR3 nucleotide sequence: TGTGCCAGCAGCCAAGCTCAGCAGGGCCGCTACACCTTC.

This clone was observed a handful of times. This chain joins TRBV5-6 and TRBJ2-7, with TRBD1 matching over 7 bases. J was trimmed by 4 bases and V by 3 bases; bases with no gene match: 7. The CDR3 is 14 amino acids. Germline V gene data show CDR1 as SGHDT and CDR2 as YYEEEE. The CDR3 loop is CASSYGDSSYEQYF. CDR3 sequence (DNA): TGTGCCAGCAGCTATGGGGACAGCTCTTACGAGCAGTACTTC.

The rearrangement joins TRBV2 to TRBJ1-5; 10 bases are shared with TRBD1. J lost 6 bases, V lost 6 bases, and 8 bases had no gene match. The CDR3 loop spans 15 amino acids. Germline assignment: CDR1 SNHLY and CDR2 FYNNEI. DNA for the CDR3: TGTGCCAGCAGCGTAGACAGGGGGCAAGGTCAGCCCCAGCATTTT. This sequence encodes CASSVDRGQGQPQHF.

The genes are TRBV7-2 and TRBJ2-7, with 7 bases fitting TRBD1. The CDR3 is 14 amino acids. The V segment lost 5 bases and the J segment 13 bases; nucleotides outside the gene matches: 17. In germline, CDR1 is SGHTA, CDR2 FQGNSA. CDR3 coding DNA: TGTGCCAGCAGCAGCGACAGGGTAGGGCTTCGGGCCTACTTC. Residues: CASSSDRVGLRAYF.

The chain is built from TRBV5-1 and TRBJ2-2, with D possibly matching TRBD2 (6 bases). V lost 4 bases and J 5 bases, leaving 15 bases between the germline ends. CDR3 length equals 15 residues. CDR1 SGHRS and CDR2 YFSETQ come from the germline V gene. The CDR3 here is CASSPDPAGTGELFF. CDR3 sequence (DNA): TGCGCCAGCAGCCCCGATCCTGCGGGAACCGGGGAGCTGTTTTTT.

The genes are TRBV5-1 and TRBJ1-4; 8 bases fit TRBD1. Germline V gene sequence: CDR1 SGHRS, CDR2 YFSETQ. J gave up 8 bases and V 4 bases, and 7 bases lay outside the gene matches. The CDR3 runs 14 residues. CDR3 region: CASSMTGDGEKLFF. CDR3 nucleotides: TGCGCCAGCAGCATGACAGGGGATGGCGAAAAACTGTTTTTT. Filled out from reference TRBV5-1 and TRBJ1-4, the complete variable domain reads KAGVTQTPRYLIKTRGQQVTLSCSPISGHRSVSWYQQTPGQGLQFLFEYFSETQRNKGNFPGRFSGRQFSNSRSEMNVSTLELGDSALYLCASSMTGDGEKLFFGSGTQLSVL.

The V gene is TRBV3-1 (or the pseudogene TRBV3-2), the J gene TRBJ2-5; 13 positions match TRBD2. Trimming took 4 bases from V and 1 from J; bases not matched to a gene: 3. The CDR3 runs 16 residues. The V gene's germline CDR1 is LGHDT and CDR2 YNNKEL (reference sequence). The CDR3 bases are TGTGCCAGCAGCCGGAGACTAGCGGGGGGCCAAGAGACCCAGTACTTC. Protein: CASSRRLAGGQETQYF.

This chain links TRBV6-5 with TRBJ2-2; the match to TRBD2 covers 10 bases. Trimming took 9 bases from V and 8 from J; bases not matched to a gene: 6. The length of the CDR3 is 13 residues. Germline-derived CDR1 and CDR2 are MNHEY and SVGAGI. CDR3 region: CARLLAGGGELFF. Written as DNA, the CDR3 is TGTGCCAGATTGTTAGCGGGGGGTGGGGAGCTGTTTTTT.

This clone was observed a handful of times. The V and J genes are TRBV30 and TRBJ1-5; 7 bases are a match to TRBD1. CDR3 length: 17 amino acids. V shed 2 bases, J shed 3 bases, and the junction held 13 bases outside the gene matches. Germline V gene sequence: CDR1 GTSNPN, CDR2 SVGIG (reference sequence). This chain's CDR3 is CAWSSTPGTATNQPQHF. The CDR3 coding sequence is TGTGCCTGGAGTTCTACTCCCGGGACAGCTACCAATCAGCCCCAGCATTTT.